This T cell receptor (beta chain) originates from a study of blood T cell repertoires in COVID-19. The germline V gene has CDR1 SGHKS and CDR2 YYEKEE (reference sequence). Trimming left V 0 bases short and J 5 bases short, with 15 bases between. The CDR3 sequence is 15 residues long. The table came from immunoSEQ multiplex PCR; TCRdb's copy has only in-frame clones and leaves some out. The data show 200,000 to 250,000 clones, with about 83% seen just once and around 6% held by the top ten. Material for sequencing was peripheral blood. This TCR was recovered from a human donor in a cohort sampled during active COVID-19. The chain links TRBV5-5 to TRBJ2-7, with TRBD1 as a possible D gene (5 bases). The DNA of the CDR3 is TGTGCCAGCAGCTTGGTGGGGCAGGATCTGGACGAGCAGTACTTC. It is translated as CASSLVGQDLDEQYF.